Shown below are 12 T cell receptor beta chains from a single sample sequenced in a study of radiation and T cells in renal cell carcinoma. Indicated time point: blood 4 weeks post-SBRT, at nephrectomy. Sample treatment: 15 Gy SBRT to primary tumor, nephrectomy 4 weeks later. Libraries were prepared by immunoSEQ multiplex PCR; TCRdb keeps only in-frame clonotypes and omits some of them. The sample lists 150,000 or so clones, around 90% seen once, with around 10% in the top ten. This specimen was blood, taken from a patient whose treatment included radiotherapy and nephrectomy. All receptors derive from a woman aged 45-65 years with renal cell carcinoma.

V gene TRBV7-2 combines with J gene TRBJ2-1, with 10 nucleotides matching TRBD2. This CDR3 is built from 15 residues. Trimming cost V 4 bases and J 9 bases; bases outside gene matches: 9. The germline CDR1 and CDR2 sequences are SGHTA and FQGNSA. CDR3 loop: CASSYSGGAGGEQFF. DNA of the CDR3: TGTGCCAGCAGCTACAGCGGGGGGGCCGGAGGTGAGCAGTTCTTC.

The CDR3 here is CAWSVWGRGLAKNIQYF. The DNA of the CDR3 is TGTGCCTGGAGTGTATGGGGACGGGGACTAGCCAAAAACATTCAGTACTTC. The V gene is TRBV30, the J gene TRBJ2-4; D is perhaps TRBD2 (6 bases). This CDR3 is built from 17 residues. Germline V gene data show CDR1 as GTSNPN and CDR2 as SVGIG (reference sequence). Trimming stripped 0 bases from V and 0 bases from J, with 15 bases between.

This chain links TRBV21-1 with TRBJ1-1; the table's D call, TRBD1, was not checked against the DNA. TRBV21-1 is a pseudogene. This CDR3 contains 17 residues. The chain's CDR3 is CASSKRGLGQLNTEAFF. In DNA, the CDR3 is TGTGCCAGCAGCAAAAGGGGTTTAGGACAGCTGAACACTGAAGCTTTCTTT.

This clone has just a few counts. This same CDR3 is encoded by further DNA sequences in the sample. The chain uses TRBV19 and TRBJ2-7, with D perhaps TRBD1 (5 bases). Trimming cost V 2 bases and J 3 bases, with 5 bases left between them. Looked up from germline, CDR1 is LNHDA and CDR2 is SQIVND (reference sequence). This CDR3 contains 12 residues. CDR3: CASSIQGYEQYF. CDR3 nucleotides: TGTGCCAGTAGTATACAGGGCTACGAGCAGTACTTC.

This chain links TRBV5-4 with TRBJ2-5; no firm D call. This CDR3 has 15 amino acids. V was clipped by 1 base and J by 0 bases, with 10 bases between them. Germline V gene lookup returns CDR1 SGHNT and CDR2 YYREEE (reference sequence). In DNA, the CDR3 is TGTGCCAGCAGCTTGTCTGTGGGAAACCAAGAGACCCAGTACTTC. Translating gives CASSLSVGNQETQYF.

This chain joins TRBV25-1 and TRBJ1-1, with 7 bases matching TRBD1. The CDR3 has 13 amino acids. Per the germline V gene, CDR1 is MGHDK and CDR2 is SYGVNS. V lost 8 bases, J lost 1 base, and 4 bases stayed unmatched. CDR3 region: CASGDRRNTEAFF. The CDR3, as DNA: TGTGCCAGCGGGGACAGACGGAACACTGAAGCTTTCTTT.

This sequence joins TRBV18 and TRBJ1-2, with D unclear. The CDR3 runs to 12 residues. CDR1 is KGHSH and CDR2 is LQKENI in the germline V gene. V was pared by 6 bases and J by 2 bases, with 7 bases between. The CDR3 nucleotides read TGTGCCAGCTCCCCCGAGAACTATGGCTACACCTTC. Translated, it gives CASSPENYGYTF.

V is TRBV30 and J is TRBJ2-7; 7 bases align to TRBD1. The V gene's germline CDR1 is GTSNPN and CDR2 SVGIG (reference sequence). V was clipped by 0 bases and J by 0 bases; unmatched bases: 2. This CDR3 is 14 amino acids long. The CDR3 nucleotides read TGTGCCTGGAGTGTAGGGACAGCCTCCTACGAGCAGTACTTC. It yields the protein CAWSVGTASYEQYF.

The chain employs TRBV27 and TRBJ1-2, with D maybe TRBD1 (6 bases). Per germline, CDR1 MNHEY and CDR2 SMNVEV (reference sequence). Trimming removed 2 bases from V and 4 bases from J, with 8 bases in between. The CDR3 has 13 amino acids. The DNA of the CDR3 is TGTGCCAGCAGTTTAGGGGGCGCCTATGGCTACACCTTC. It translates to CASSLGGAYGYTF.

The chain uses TRBV5-1 and TRBJ1-4, with TRBD1 as a possible D gene (5 bases). The CDR3 has 14 amino acids. Between the trimmed V and J ends, which lost 8 bases and 4 bases, there was a span of 15 bases. From germline, CDR1 is SGHRS and CDR2 YFSETQ. CDR3 amino acids: CASSRDGNNEKLFF. The CDR3 DNA reads as TGCGCCAGTAGCCGGGACGGGAATAATGAAAAACTGTTTTTT.

V gene TRBV6-6 combines with J gene TRBJ1-4; D might be TRBD1 (5 bases). The CDR3 runs 16 residues. Germline CDR1 reads MNHNY; CDR2 reads SVGAGI (reference sequence). The V end lost 6 bases, the J end lost 8 bases, and 22 bases lay between the germline ends. CDR3 sequence: CASSSGTDLVGEKLFF. CDR3 DNA sequence: TGTGCCAGCAGCTCCGGGACGGACTTAGTAGGAGAAAAACTGTTTTTT.

The chain uses TRBV5-8 and TRBJ1-5; unclear D gene. The germline V gene encodes CDR1 SGHTS and CDR2 YDEGEE. The CDR3 is 17 amino acids. Trimming took off 4 bases at V and 0 bases at J, with 17 bases between the two ends. The CDR3: CASSLSSHAYSNQPQHF. The CDR3, as DNA: TGTGCCAGCAGCCTCTCTTCACATGCATATAGCAATCAGCCCCAGCATTTT. Drawing the rest from reference TRBV5-8 and TRBJ1-5, the complete variable domain is EAGVTQSPTHLIKTRGQQATLRCSPISGHTSVYWYQQALGLGLQFLLWYDEGEERNRGNFPPRFSGRQFPNYSSELNVNALELEDSALYLCASSLSSHAYSNQPQHFGDGTRLSIL.